This T cell receptor beta chain was obtained from a study of cytomegalovirus exposure and HLA in healthy donors. For the study at large: Earlier sequencing of about 179 million T cells yielded 120 million or so unique TCR beta sequences. The Caucasian-associated ancestry cluster held under 90% of 398 genotyped donors. Study-level points and caveats: Several top significant clusters appeared, in a later analysis, to be linked to common viral pathogens.

Germline V gene lookup returns CDR1 SGHVS and CDR2 FQNEAQ. There are 15 residues in the CDR3. With 3 bases removed from V and 6 bases from J, the gap between germline ends came to 18 bases. The PCR contained 60 Vbeta and 13 Jbeta primers. The method was immunoSEQ multiplex PCR; TCRdb's version includes in-frame clones alone and lacks a portion of them. The table records about 200,000 clones, approximately 80% of them present only once. Concerning this clone: Its antigen is still unknown.

The material sequenced was PBMCs. The chain carries TRBV7-8 and TRBJ2-7, with TRBD2 as a possible D gene (5 bases). The TCR originated in a middle-aged man in good health and CMV-seronegative. DNA of the CDR3: TGTGCCAGCAGCTTTCGCGCATTGAGGGTATCCGAGCAGTACTTC. Residues: CASSFRALRVSEQYF.